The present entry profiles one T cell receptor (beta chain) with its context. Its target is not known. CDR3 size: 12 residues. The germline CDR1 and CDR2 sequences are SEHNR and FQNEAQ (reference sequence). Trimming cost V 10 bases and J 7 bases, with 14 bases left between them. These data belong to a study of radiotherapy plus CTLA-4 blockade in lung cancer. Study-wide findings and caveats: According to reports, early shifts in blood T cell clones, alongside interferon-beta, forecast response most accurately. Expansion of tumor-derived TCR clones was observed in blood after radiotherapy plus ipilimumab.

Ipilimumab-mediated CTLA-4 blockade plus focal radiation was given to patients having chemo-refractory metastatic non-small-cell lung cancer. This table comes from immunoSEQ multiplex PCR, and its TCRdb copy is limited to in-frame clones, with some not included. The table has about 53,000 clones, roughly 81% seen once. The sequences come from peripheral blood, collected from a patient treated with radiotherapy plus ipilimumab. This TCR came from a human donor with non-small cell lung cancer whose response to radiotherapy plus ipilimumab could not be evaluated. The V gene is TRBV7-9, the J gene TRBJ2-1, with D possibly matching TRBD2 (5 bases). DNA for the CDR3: TGTGCCACGGGGTCGGCGTGGAATGAGCAGTTCTTC. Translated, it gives CATGSAWNEQFF.